The entry that follows covers one TCR beta chain sequence. Its antigen is unknown. The length of the CDR3 is 14 residues. The germline V gene encodes CDR1 SNHLY and CDR2 FYNNEI. V lost 8 bases and J 1 base, leaving 14 bases between the germline ends. The sample originates from a study of shared clonotypes between healthy human individuals. Study background: CD4 naive and memory got three plates each, CD8 naive two, CD8 memory one. Notes on the study in general: Rarefaction revealed incomplete sorted-subset sequencing despite large depth. Naive CD4 clonotypes overlapped across a few donors at around 4.8%.

CD45RO negativity and positive selection for CCR7 defined naive CD8 cells, a population that excluded terminally differentiated effector memory CD45RA+ cells. In the original workflow: Filtering was not the same, since immunoSEQ gave junction-only sequences without quality scores. TCRdb's copy holds only in-frame clones and misses some; the assay was immunoSEQ multiplex PCR. That table furnishes V, J and clone size, whereas the DNA furnished D and trimming. The sample lists roughly 570,000 clones; roughly 98% were seen once. Material: naive CD8+ T cells sorted from blood. The sequence came from a man in his thirties or forties in good health. The V gene is TRBV2, the J gene TRBJ1-2; maybe TRBD1 (5 bases). The CDR3 DNA reads TGTGCCAGCCCTGATGGGGCTCTTAACTATGGCTACACCTTC. Translating gives CASPDGALNYGYTF.